This T cell receptor beta chain originates from a study of response to subunit inactivated influenza vaccine. The sample holds a few counts of this clonotype. Antigen: not known. V lost 1 base, J lost 5 bases, and 11 bases lay in between. Germline CDR1 reads MNHEY; CDR2 reads SMNVEV (reference sequence). CDR3 length: 14 amino acids. Whole-study results and caveats: The authors proposed limited new T cell recruitment per seasonal influenza vaccination.

TCRdb processed the RT-PCR reads anew with MiXCR; each CDR3 protein has one entry. The data show roughly 570,000 distinct CDR3 sequences, around 15% seen once. The sequence was obtained from a man aged 45-65 years who received an inactivated influenza vaccine. The source material was PBMCs from blood, sampled 11 to 12 days after vaccination. This rearrangement joins TRBV27 to TRBJ1-1; tentative D call: TRBD1 (5 bases). CDR3 nucleotide sequence: TGTGCCAGCAGTTTATGGGGCTCTGAAACTGAAGCTTTCTTT. Translated: CASSLWGSETEAFF.